Each of the 25 T cell receptor beta chains below was sequenced from the same sample in a study of blood T cells in healthy people across ages. A sample-barcoded 5' primer and a J-beta primer mix were used in a second PCR of about 6 to 12 cycles. Each CDR3 protein is one row after TCRdb ran MiXCR on the 5' RACE reads. The sample holds approximately 800,000 distinct CDR3 sequences, 25% seen once. These sequences were also reported in another study, on T cells of mothers and their children.

The sequenced sample consisted of blood. These TCRs come from a boy aged 5-17 years in good health.

This clonotype has ten or more counts. This sequence joins TRBV9 and TRBJ2-1, with 9 bases fitting TRBD2. Germline values: CDR1 SGDLS, CDR2 YYNGEE. The CDR3 runs to 14 residues. V shed 4 bases, J shed 8 bases, and the junction held 7 bases outside the gene matches. The DNA for the CDR3 is TGTGCCAGCAGCCAGGGTAGCGGGAGTGATGAGCAGTTCTTC. Translation gives CASSQGSGSDEQFF. The full variable domain, rest sourced from reference TRBV9 and TRBJ2-1, is DSGVTQTPKHLITATGQRVTLRCSPRSGDLSVYWYQQSLDQGLQFLIQYYNGEERAKGNILERFSAQQFPDLHSELNLSSLELGDSALYFCASSQGSGSDEQFFGPGTRLTVL.

The CDR3 sequence: CATSREGTPDQPQHF. The DNA for the CDR3 is TGTGCCACCAGCAGAGAAGGGACGCCAGATCAGCCCCAGCATTTT. This sequence joins TRBV15 and TRBJ1-5; the D gene is possibly TRBD1 (5 bases). This CDR3 has 15 amino acids. V was pared by 0 bases and J by 5 bases, with 11 bases between. The germline V gene encodes CDR1 LNHNV and CDR2 YYDKDF (reference sequence).

This clonotype was seen only a few times. The rearrangement uses TRBV6-5 and TRBJ1-3, with D unresolved. CDR1 and CDR2 (germline): MNHEY, SVGAGI. The CDR3 has 15 amino acids. Trimming removed 2 bases from V and 7 bases from J, with 15 bases in between. The CDR3: CASSYRGGDGNTIYF. The CDR3 DNA reads TGTGCCAGCAGTTACCGCGGCGGAGATGGGAACACCATATATTTT.

The table lists this clonotype with a few counts. The chain carries TRBV20-1 and TRBJ2-1, with D tentatively TRBD1 (6 bases). The end of the DNA aligns better with TRBJ2-7, so the J call may be wrong. CDR1 and CDR2 (germline): DFQATT, SNEGSKA (reference sequence). The CDR3 loop spans 11 amino acids. The CDR3 bases are TGCAGTGCTAACCCGCAGGGGGAGCAGTACTTC. The encoded protein is CSANPQGEQYF.

This clonotype was picked up a small number of times. This chain uses TRBV28 with TRBJ2-1; D gene unclear. Trimming cost V 4 bases and J 4 bases, with 8 bases left between them. Per germline, CDR1 MDHEN and CDR2 SYDVKM. CDR3 size: 13 residues. This CDR3 is CASSSSRYNEQFF. The CDR3 coding sequence is TGTGCCAGCAGTTCCAGTAGATACAATGAGCAGTTCTTC.

The CDR3 is CASSGNRDRGEKLFF. The CDR3 DNA sequence: TGTGCCAGCAGCGGAAACCGGGACAGGGGCGAAAAACTGTTTTTT. The chain is built from TRBV12-3 or TRBV12-4 and TRBJ1-4; 10 nucleotides line up with TRBD1. This CDR3 spans 15 amino acids. The ends lost 6 bases at V and 8 bases at J; junction bases unmatched: 9.

Worth noting for this clonotype: Compared with germline, one end of the junction differs, possibly owing to a read error. V is TRBV12-3 or TRBV12-4 and J is TRBJ2-3; D remains unclear. This CDR3 has 15 amino acids. The CDR3 region has the DNA TGTGCCAGCAGTAGAACCTTACTGAGCACAGATGCGCAGTATTTT. Its translation is CASSRTLLSTDAQYF.

There are a few counts of this clonotype. The chain couples TRBV12-3 or TRBV12-4 to TRBJ2-1; a possible D gene is TRBD2 (6 bases). Deletions cut 5 bases from V and 4 bases from J, with 18 bases between. The CDR3 runs to 16 residues. The CDR3 DNA reads as TGTGCCAGCAGTACCGCCCCGGGACTCATATACAATGAGCAGTTCTTC. Translating gives CASSTAPGLIYNEQFF.

This clonotype has just a few counts. J is TRBJ1-2 and V is TRBV6-6; no definite D call. Between the trimmed V and J ends, which lost 6 bases and 4 bases, there was a span of 9 bases. The germline V gene encodes CDR1 MNHNY and CDR2 SVGAGI (reference sequence). CDR3 length equals 12 residues. CDR3 residues: CASSPESYGYTF. The CDR3 coding sequence is TGTGCCAGCAGCCCTGAGTCCTATGGCTACACCTTC.

This clonotype has more than one count but fewer than ten. The rearrangement links TRBV9 to TRBJ2-5; weak D call: TRBD1 (5 bases). The germline V and J ends were trimmed by 4 bases and 4 bases, with 17 bases remaining between them. Per the germline V gene, CDR1 is SGDLS and CDR2 is YYNGEE. The CDR3 extends over 15 amino acids. Written as DNA, the CDR3 is TGTGCCAGCAGCAGAATAGGATTAGGGGCAGAGACCCAGTACTTC. Protein sequence: CASSRIGLGAETQYF.

This rearrangement joins TRBV20-1 to TRBJ2-4, with no clear D. Germline assignment: CDR1 DFQATT and CDR2 SNEGSKA (reference sequence). V was clipped by 5 bases and J by 3 bases, with 17 bases between them. CDR3 size: 15 residues. CDR3 protein: CSASRIAVYKNIQYF. CDR3 sequence (DNA): TGCAGTGCTTCCAGGATAGCTGTTTACAAAAACATTCAGTACTTC.

The sample holds a few counts of this clonotype. The chain joins TRBV7-9 to TRBJ2-1; tentative D call: TRBD2 (5 bases). CDR1 and CDR2 (germline): SEHNR, FQNEAQ (reference sequence). The CDR3 sequence is 14 residues long. The V gene lost 8 bases and the J gene lost 0 bases, with 11 bases spanning the gap. This chain's CDR3 is CASRDEGSYNEQFF. The CDR3, as DNA: TGTGCCAGCCGAGACGAGGGCTCCTACAATGAGCAGTTCTTC.

Remarks on this clonotype: This may stem from a read error, because a much larger clone lies one nucleotide away. This sequence joins TRBV6-6 and TRBJ2-1; 7 bases line up with TRBD2. CDR3 length equals 15 residues. CDR1 and CDR2 (germline): MNHNY, SVGAGI (reference sequence). V lost 2 bases and J lost 0; bases outside the gene matches: 1. The CDR3 coding sequence is TGTGCCAGCAGTTACGCGGGAGACTCCTACAATGAGCAGTTCTTC. Amino acid sequence: CASSYAGDSYNEQFF.

This clonotype has a handful of counts. CDR3 loop: CASSQDRQLWAEQYF. CDR3 nucleotide sequence: TGCGCCAGCAGCCAAGATCGCCAGCTTTGGGCCGAGCAGTACTTC. The chain joins TRBV4-1 to TRBJ2-7; D uncertain. Germline loops: CDR1 MGHRA, CDR2 YSYEKL. The CDR3 consists of 15 residues. Trimming removed 0 bases at V and 6 bases at J, with 15 bases between.

V gene TRBV7-9 combines with J gene TRBJ1-1, with 7 bases lining up with TRBD1. J gave up 5 bases and V 1 base, and 10 bases lay outside the gene matches. There are 16 residues in the CDR3. CDR1 SEHNR and CDR2 FQNEAQ come from the germline V gene (reference sequence). The DNA for the CDR3 is TGTGCCAGCAGCTTAGGATTTGGCAGGGGGGGGACTGAAGCTTTCTTT. Translation gives CASSLGFGRGGTEAFF.

V is TRBV12-3 or TRBV12-4 and J is TRBJ1-4; D is unresolved. Trimming took 1 base from V and 8 from J, leaving 11 bases between them. The CDR3 is 14 amino acids. The CDR3 here is CASSLGRIYEKLFF. CDR3 bases: TGTGCCAGCAGTTTAGGCAGGATTTACGAAAAACTGTTTTTT.

In regard to this clonotype: This could be a read error, since a much larger clone is one nucleotide away. The genes are TRBV29-1 and TRBJ2-7; 7 bases are a match to TRBD2. From germline, CDR1 is SQVTM and CDR2 ANQGSEA. J lost 3 bases, V lost 5 bases, and 1 base had no gene match. The CDR3 contains 11 residues. The CDR3 sequence: CSVWGGYEQYF. CDR3 bases: TGCAGCGTTTGGGGGGGCTACGAGCAGTACTTC.

This rearrangement joins TRBV5-1 to TRBJ2-3; 9 positions match TRBD2. V lost 0 bases to trimming and J lost 5 bases; unmatched junction nucleotides: 7. CDR3 length equals 16 residues. Germline lookup yields CDR1 SGHRS and CDR2 YFSETQ. The CDR3 nucleotides are TGCGCCAGCAGCTTGGGGGCTAGCGGGGCCTTAGATACGCAGTATTTT. Translated: CASSLGASGALDTQYF.

This clonotype occurred a few times. The gene calls are TRBV27 and TRBJ1-1; 10 nucleotides align to TRBD1. This CDR3 is 13 amino acids long. Germline CDR1 is MNHEY and CDR2 is SMNVEV (reference sequence). V was pared by 4 bases and J by 4 bases, with 0 bases of the junction left unmatched. DNA for the CDR3: TGTGCCAGCAGTTGGACAGGGGGCACTGAAGCTTTCTTT. The encoded protein is CASSWTGGTEAFF.

This chain joins TRBV6-5 and TRBJ1-1; D ambiguous. This CDR3 comprises 18 residues. Germline lookup yields CDR1 MNHEY and CDR2 SVGAGI. V was pared by 3 bases and J by 4 bases, with 24 bases between. The CDR3 DNA reads TGTGCCAGCAGTTATATTTCGGGCGACTTAAGAGCGATCACTGAAGCTTTCTTT. Translation gives CASSYISGDLRAITEAFF.

The chain is built from TRBV19 and TRBJ2-3, with 8 bases fitting TRBD2. Trimming took 6 bases from V and 4 from J; bases not matched to a gene: 6. The CDR3 is 14 residues long. Germline V gene sequence: CDR1 LNHDA, CDR2 SQIVND (reference sequence). The DNA for the CDR3 is TGTGCCAGTAGCGTGAGCGGGAGCGCAGATACGCAGTATTTT. This gives the protein CASSVSGSADTQYF.

There are a few counts of this clonotype. The rearrangement uses TRBV29-1 and TRBJ2-1; the match to TRBD2 covers 10 bases. CDR3 size: 14 residues. Germline values: CDR1 SQVTM, CDR2 ANQGSEA. V shed 6 bases, J shed 2 bases, and the junction held 4 bases outside the gene matches. DNA of the CDR3: TGCAGCGTAGCCGGGACTAGCGCCTACAATGAGCAGTTCTTC. Translated: CSVAGTSAYNEQFF.

The rearrangement links TRBV9 to TRBJ2-5; possible D gene TRBD2, 5 bases. Germline V gene data show CDR1 as SGDLS and CDR2 as YYNGEE. The ends were cut back, 7 bases at V and 2 bases at J, with 9 bases in the middle. The CDR3 is 12 residues long. The CDR3 sequence is CASGDYQETQYF. In DNA, the CDR3 is TGTGCCAGCGGCGACTATCAAGAGACCCAGTACTTC.

In this sample, this clonotype turned up a few times. The chain carries TRBV28 and TRBJ2-7, with TRBD2 matching 8 bases. CDR1 is MDHEN, CDR2 SYDVKM, per germline. V was clipped by 5 bases and J by 4 bases; unmatched bases: 7. The CDR3 is made up of 14 amino acids. Written as DNA, the CDR3 is TGTGCCAGCAGTCCTCAGCGGGAGATGTACGAGCAGTACGTC. It specifies CASSPQREMYEQYV.

Note on this clonotype: The junction does not match germline at one end; this may be a read error. The rearrangement joins TRBV7-6 to TRBJ2-3; 10 bases are shared with TRBD1. Per germline, CDR1 SGHVS and CDR2 FNYEAQ. The CDR3 spans 15 residues. The CDR3 nucleotides read TGCGCCAGTACCTGGACAGGGGGAATCGGAGATACGCAGTATTTT. This codes for CASTWTGGIGDTQYF.